A single sample is the source of the 29 T cell receptor beta chains below, sequenced in a study of blood T cell repertoires in COVID-19. The method was immunoSEQ multiplex PCR; TCRdb's version includes in-frame clones alone and lacks a portion of them. The sample carries roughly 150,000 clones, roughly 85% recorded once. The sequenced material came from peripheral blood. These TCRs come from an elderly woman with active or convalescent COVID-19.

The chain uses TRBV11-2 and TRBJ2-1; 7 positions match TRBD2. Germline loops: CDR1 SGHAT, CDR2 FQNNGV. CDR3 size: 17 residues. V was pared by 0 bases and J by 2 bases, with 7 bases of the junction left unmatched. The chain's CDR3 is CASSLDLASGAYNEQFF. The DNA of the CDR3 is TGTGCCAGCAGCTTAGATCTGGCTAGCGGTGCCTACAATGAGCAGTTCTTC.

The CDR3 protein is CASSIVGARTEAFF. The CDR3 region has the DNA TGTGCCAGTAGTATCGTGGGCGCAAGGACTGAAGCTTTCTTT. The chain links TRBV19 to TRBJ1-1, with D unclear. The CDR3 is 14 amino acids. Germline-derived CDR1 and CDR2 are LNHDA and SQIVND (reference sequence). V lost 3 bases and J 5 bases, leaving 13 bases between the germline ends.

This chain joins TRBV3-1 (or the pseudogene TRBV3-2) and TRBJ2-7; 13 bases line up with TRBD2. With 1 base clipped from V and 6 bases from J, the junction kept 6 bases outside the gene matches. Germline loops: CDR1 LGHDT, CDR2 YNNKEL (reference sequence). The CDR3 is 16 amino acids. The CDR3 is CASSQGSGLAGSEQYF. The CDR3 nucleotides read TGTGCCAGCAGCCAAGGCTCGGGACTAGCGGGAAGCGAGCAGTACTTC.

This clone has only a few counts. V and J are TRBV28 and TRBJ1-4; 9 bases map to TRBD1. With 8 bases clipped from V and 5 bases from J, the junction kept 3 bases outside the gene matches. The CDR3 covers 13 residues. Germline V gene sequence: CDR1 MDHEN, CDR2 SYDVKM. In DNA, the CDR3 is TGTGCCAGCGAGGACAGGGGAAATGAAAAACTGTTTTTT. It specifies CASEDRGNEKLFF.

V and J are TRBV7-9 and TRBJ1-2; no definite D call. The germline CDR1 and CDR2 sequences are SEHNR and FQNEAQ (reference sequence). The CDR3 spans 13 residues. V lost 2 bases and J lost 4, with 8 bases in between. CDR3 bases: TGTGCCAGCAGCTTATATTCTACCTATGGCTACACCTTC. Residues: CASSLYSTYGYTF. The full variable domain, with the rest looked up from reference TRBV7-9 and TRBJ1-2, is DTGVSQNPRHKITKRGQNVTFRCDPISEHNRLYWYRQTLGQGPEFLTYFQNEAQLEKSRLLSDRFSAERPKGSFSTLEIQRTEQGDSAMYLCASSLYSTYGYTFGSGTRLTVV.

The rearrangement links TRBV19 to TRBJ2-5, with TRBD1 identical over 8 bases. The CDR3 covers 15 residues. Per the germline V gene, CDR1 is LNHDA and CDR2 is SQIVND (reference sequence). Trimming cost V 5 bases and J 4 bases; bases outside gene matches: 9. The CDR3 region has the DNA TGTGCCAGTAGTCCGAGTCCGGGACAGGTAGAGACCCAGTACTTC. Translation: CASSPSPGQVETQYF.

The chain carries TRBV10-3 and TRBJ1-1; no reliable D call. Trimming removed 5 bases at V and 2 bases at J, with 12 bases between. The CDR3 sequence is 14 residues long. CDR1 and CDR2 (germline): ENHRY, SYGVKD. CDR3 sequence: CAISSGRRNTEAFF. CDR3 nucleotides: TGTGCCATCAGTTCTGGGAGGCGCAACACTGAAGCTTTCTTT.

The CDR3 loop reads CASRPGQGLNTGELFF. The CDR3 DNA reads as TGTGCCAGCAGACCGGGACAGGGGCTGAACACCGGGGAGCTGTTTTTT. This chain uses TRBV5-4 with TRBJ2-2, with 10 positions matching TRBD1. V was pared by 5 bases and J by 1 base, with 5 bases of the junction left unmatched. Germline-derived CDR1 and CDR2 are SGHNT and YYREEE (reference sequence). CDR3 size: 16 residues.

V usage is TRBV20-1 and J usage is TRBJ2-6, with TRBD1 as a possible D gene (6 bases). The germline gives CDR1 DFQATT, CDR2 SNEGSKA (reference sequence). V was trimmed by 3 bases and J by 0 bases, leaving 9 bases between them. The CDR3 loop spans 15 amino acids. The CDR3 DNA reads TGCAGTGCTAGTACAGGGAACTCTGGGGCCAACGTCCTGACTTTC. As protein: CSASTGNSGANVLTF.

This rearrangement joins TRBV5-1 to TRBJ1-1; perhaps TRBD1 as D (5 bases). The germline CDR1 and CDR2 sequences are SGHRS and YFSETQ. V was trimmed by 4 bases and J by 1 base, leaving 11 bases between them. This CDR3 has 14 residues. This CDR3 reads CASSVDSSNTEAFF. Here the CDR3 DNA reads TGCGCCAGCAGCGTAGACAGCTCGAACACTGAAGCTTTCTTT.

The chain has TRBV14 and TRBJ1-2, with D tentatively TRBD1 (5 bases). V gave up 4 bases and J gave up 8 bases, with 11 bases separating them. The V gene's germline CDR1 is SGHDN and CDR2 FVKESK. The CDR3 is made up of 12 amino acids. In DNA form, the CDR3 reads TGTGCCAGCAGCCGAGACAGCAGGGGCTACACCTTC. It specifies CASSRDSRGYTF.

The DNA of the CDR3 is TGTGCCAGCTCAAATAGTCAGAGGAGGTTCGCCTACGAGCAGTACTTC. The encoded protein is CASSNSQRRFAYEQYF. The rearrangement joins TRBV18 to TRBJ2-7; perhaps TRBD2 as D (5 bases). The CDR3 is made up of 16 amino acids. Germline V lookup: CDR1 KGHSH, CDR2 LQKENI. Trimming stripped 5 bases from V and 2 bases from J, with 19 bases between.

The chain links TRBV6-5 to TRBJ1-1, with TRBD1 matching over 8 bases. The CDR3 length is 13 residues. Per the germline V gene, CDR1 is MNHEY and CDR2 is SVGAGI. V lost 3 bases to trimming and J lost 6 bases; unmatched junction nucleotides: 3. CDR3 coding DNA: TGTGCCAGCAGTTATAACAGGGGGGCTGAAGCTTTCTTT. Protein product: CASSYNRGAEAFF.

This clone was picked up one time. This sequence joins TRBV6-5 and TRBJ2-7, with 8 nucleotides matching TRBD2. The CDR3 is 15 amino acids. Germline V gene lookup returns CDR1 MNHEY and CDR2 SVGAGI. The ends lost 2 bases at V and 2 bases at J; junction bases unmatched: 5. CDR3 region: CASSYPEREPYEQYF. CDR3 DNA: TGTGCCAGCAGTTACCCCGAGCGGGAGCCCTACGAGCAGTACTTC.

On this clone itself: The identical CDR3 is also encoded by other nucleotide sequences in the sample. The CDR3 sequence: CASSVTGGNTEAFF. Written as DNA, the CDR3 is TGTGCCAGCAGCGTTACAGGCGGGAACACTGAAGCTTTCTTT. This chain uses TRBV9 with TRBJ1-1, with a tentative D call TRBD1 (5 bases). The germline V gene encodes CDR1 SGDLS and CDR2 YYNGEE. Trimming left V 2 bases short and J 1 base short, with 9 bases between. This CDR3 is built from 14 residues.

This chain uses TRBV12-3 or TRBV12-4 with TRBJ2-1, with D possibly matching TRBD1 (5 bases). The CDR3 loop spans 12 amino acids. The V end lost 1 base, the J end lost 8 bases, and 6 bases lay between the germline ends. The CDR3 region is CASSLGGYEQFF. The CDR3 nucleotides are TGTGCCAGCAGTTTAGGGGGCTATGAGCAGTTCTTC.

The CDR3 reads CASSFSDRVRSPLHF. CDR3 nucleotides: TGTGCCAGCAGTTTCTCGGACAGGGTGCGTTCACCCCTCCACTTT. The V call is TRBV28, the J call TRBJ1-6, with 8 bases fitting TRBD1. In germline, CDR1 is MDHEN, CDR2 SYDVKM. Losses at the gene ends were 3 bases for V and 9 bases for J; bases not matched to a gene: 7. The CDR3 is made up of 15 amino acids.

The chain has TRBV6-2 or TRBV6-3 and TRBJ2-2; TRBD2 matches 11 bases. Germline assignment: CDR1 MNHEY and CDR2 SVGEGT. J was trimmed by 4 bases and V by 2 bases; bases with no gene match: 9. The CDR3 consists of 18 residues. CDR3 DNA: TGTGCCAGCAGTTACCCCCATAGCGGGAGGGTTCGCACCGGGGAGCTGTTTTTT. It specifies CASSYPHSGRVRTGELFF.

This chain links TRBV18 with TRBJ2-5; the match to TRBD2 covers 12 bases. The CDR3 consists of 17 residues. V dropped 3 bases and J dropped 5; count of bases not matched to a gene: 10. Germline values: CDR1 KGHSH, CDR2 LQKENI. In DNA form, the CDR3 reads TGTGCCAGCTCACCCCCCCAACTAGCGGGAGGAGTGGAGACCCAGTACTTC. Encoded protein: CASSPPQLAGGVETQYF.

The CDR3: CASSPLNQPQHF. CDR3 DNA: TGTGCCAGTAGTCCTCTAAATCAGCCCCAGCATTTT. V usage is TRBV19 and J usage is TRBJ1-5; D remains unclear. CDR3 size: 12 residues. The V gene lost 5 bases and the J gene lost 4 bases, with 6 bases spanning the gap. Germline V gives CDR1 LNHDA, CDR2 SQIVND (reference sequence).

This chain links TRBV6-6 with TRBJ2-7; 7 bases agree with TRBD1. The CDR3 runs to 14 residues. CDR1 and CDR2 (germline): MNHNY, SVGAGI (reference sequence). Trimming took 5 bases from V and 3 from J; bases not matched to a gene: 7. CDR3 residues: CASSRQGTNYEQYF. Here the CDR3 DNA reads TGTGCCAGCAGTCGACAGGGAACCAACTACGAGCAGTACTTC.

The chain uses TRBV12-5 and TRBJ2-1, with D unclear. With 7 bases removed from V and 1 base from J, the gap between germline ends came to 5 bases. Germline V CDR1 and CDR2: LGHNT, FRNRAP. The CDR3 is 12 residues long. In DNA form, the CDR3 reads TGTGCTAGTGCTCGGTCCTACAATGAGCAGTTCTTC. Encoded protein: CASARSYNEQFF.

The chain employs TRBV30 and TRBJ1-3, with D perhaps matching TRBD1 (5 bases). The CDR3 has 17 amino acids. The V end was cut by 3 bases, the J end by 0 bases, with 18 bases between. CDR1 is GTSNPN, CDR2 SVGIG, per germline (reference sequence). The CDR3 loop is CAWSALLGGLSGNTIYF. CDR3 sequence (DNA): TGTGCCTGGAGCGCCCTGCTGGGGGGACTCTCTGGAAACACCATATATTTT.

This chain uses TRBV27 with TRBJ2-7, with 7 bases fitting TRBD2. This CDR3 comprises 16 residues. Germline V gives CDR1 MNHEY, CDR2 SMNVEV (reference sequence). V lost 5 bases to trimming and J lost 0 bases; unmatched junction nucleotides: 10. The CDR3 DNA reads as TGTGCCAGCAGTCCCAAGGGGAGGGGATACTCCTACGAGCAGTACTTC. It is translated as CASSPKGRGYSYEQYF.

The J gene is TRBJ2-1, the V gene TRBV15; possibly TRBD1 for D (6 bases). Trimming removed 0 bases from V and 4 bases from J, with 10 bases in between. Germline values: CDR1 LNHNV, CDR2 YYDKDF (reference sequence). This CDR3 region has 15 residues. As DNA, the CDR3 is TGTGCCACCAGCAGAGATGGGGGCCCTTACAATGAGCAGTTCTTC. It is translated as CATSRDGGPYNEQFF.

V usage is TRBV7-3 and J usage is TRBJ1-1, with 7 bases lining up with TRBD1. The CDR3 is 13 amino acids. The V segment lost 2 bases and the J segment 5 bases; nucleotides outside the gene matches: 2. Germline lookup yields CDR1 SGHTA and CDR2 FQGTGA. The CDR3 DNA follows: TGTGCCAGCAGCTTAGACAGGGAGACTGAAGCTTTCTTT. Translation: CASSLDRETEAFF.

This clone has only one observation. This sequence joins TRBV5-1 and TRBJ2-1; perhaps TRBD1 as D (6 bases). The CDR3 contains 16 residues. Per the germline V gene, CDR1 is SGHRS and CDR2 is YFSETQ. Between the trimmed V and J ends, which lost 4 bases and 10 bases, there was a span of 24 bases. The CDR3 loop reads CASSLRQWGQGIEQFF. In nucleotides, the CDR3 is TGCGCCAGCAGCCTCCGACAGTGGGGGCAGGGAATCGAGCAGTTCTTC.

The CDR3 nucleotides are TGTGCCAGCAGTTCCCCGGGACAGGGAGGTATAGTAGGCTATGGCTACACCTTC. It translates to CASSSPGQGGIVGYGYTF. The chain is built from TRBV27 and TRBJ1-2, with TRBD1 matching 9 bases. The CDR3 has 18 residues. Germline-derived CDR1 and CDR2 are MNHEY and SMNVEV (reference sequence). Trimming at V came to 4 bases and at J to 4 bases, leaving 16 bases not matched to a gene.

This clone was counted a single time. V is TRBV7-3 and J is TRBJ2-3, with TRBD1 matching 7 bases. Germline lookup yields CDR1 SGHTA and CDR2 FQGTGA. This CDR3 is 13 amino acids long. Trimming at V came to 3 bases and at J to 6 bases, leaving 3 bases not matched to a gene. The CDR3 loop reads CASSLGRGDTQYF. CDR3 DNA: TGTGCCAGCAGCTTGGGCAGGGGGGATACGCAGTATTTT.